This TCR beta chain emerged from a study of blood T cell repertoires in COVID-19. At the level of the study: The United States, Italy and Spain were the sources of the acute and convalescent COVID-19 samples.

Sequencing was performed with immunoSEQ multiplex PCR; in TCRdb, only in-frame clones are kept and a portion is missing. Of approximately 310,000 clones in the sample, around nine tenths were seen once. Germline CDR1 is KGHDR and CDR2 is SFDVKD. CDR3 length equals 11 residues. V lost 5 bases, J lost 3 bases, and 2 bases lay in between. Sequencing was carried out using peripheral blood. V and J are TRBV24-1 and TRBJ2-3; no clear D gene. The TCR originated in a man aged 45-60 years with active or convalescent COVID-19. CDR3 protein: CATSVTDTQYF. DNA of the CDR3: TGTGCCACCAGTGTAACAGATACGCAGTATTTT.